These 26 T cell receptor beta chains share one sample of origin, sequenced in a study of identifying expanded T cells in peripheral blood. Sequencing used immunoSEQ multiplex PCR; TCRdb keeps in-frame clones, though not all of them. Of 50,000 or so clones in the sample, approximately 90% were seen once. Source material: blood. The receptors were gathered from a person between 18 and 75 years old in good health.

This sequence joins TRBV5-1 and TRBJ2-3; D may be TRBD1 or TRBD2 (5 bases each). The CDR3 totals 13 residues. Germline lookup yields CDR1 SGHRS and CDR2 YFSETQ. V lost 3 bases to trimming and J lost 6 bases, with 11 bases between them. As DNA, the CDR3 is TGCGCCAGCAGCTCTCGGGGCGTTGATACGCAGTATTTT. Translation gives CASSSRGVDTQYF.

This chain uses TRBV15 with TRBJ1-1, with D uncertain. Trimming shortened V by 4 bases and J by 4 bases, and 13 bases separated the two germline ends. The CDR3 spans 14 residues. The germline V gene has CDR1 LNHNV and CDR2 YYDKDF (reference sequence). The CDR3 is CATSTRSQVTEAFF. The CDR3 DNA reads TGTGCCACCAGCACGAGGTCGCAGGTCACTGAAGCTTTCTTT.

The chain combines TRBV30 with TRBJ2-7; a possible D gene is TRBD1 (6 bases). This CDR3 has 14 amino acids. V shed 0 bases and J shed 2 bases, with 11 bases lying between them. The germline CDR1 and CDR2 sequences are GTSNPN and SVGIG (reference sequence). The CDR3 region has the DNA TGTGCCTGGAGTGTAGGCAGGGGAGCCTACGAGCAGTACTTC. Its protein is CAWSVGRGAYEQYF.

J is TRBJ2-3 and V is TRBV4-2; D is perhaps TRBD2 (5 bases). The CDR3 is 14 amino acids. Germline loops: CDR1 LGHNA, CDR2 YNFKEQ. V shed 0 bases and J shed 4 bases, with 8 bases lying between them. The CDR3 here is CASSQDRLSDTQYF. The CDR3 DNA reads as TGTGCCAGCAGCCAAGATCGACTATCAGATACGCAGTATTTT.

The V gene is TRBV9, the J gene TRBJ2-2; D may be TRBD2 (6 bases). CDR3 size: 13 residues. V was cut by 3 bases and J by 6 bases, with 9 bases left in between. Per the germline V gene, CDR1 is SGDLS and CDR2 is YYNGEE. CDR3 protein: CASSERLAGELFF. The CDR3 DNA sequence: TGTGCCAGCAGCGAGAGACTAGCCGGGGAGCTGTTTTTT.

This sequence joins TRBV7-8 and TRBJ1-4, with TRBD1 identical over 9 bases. The CDR3 loop spans 16 amino acids. Germline values: CDR1 SGHVS, CDR2 FQNEAQ. J lost 4 bases, V lost 4 bases, and 7 bases had no gene match. The CDR3 loop reads CASSSPLDRGNEKLFF. The DNA of the CDR3 is TGTGCCAGCAGCTCTCCATTGGACAGGGGTAATGAAAAACTGTTTTTT.

The chain couples TRBV10-3 to TRBJ2-2; 7 bases fit TRBD1. Germline CDR1 and CDR2: ENHRY and SYGVKD. The CDR3 contains 17 residues. The V segment lost 4 bases and the J segment 2 bases; nucleotides outside the gene matches: 10. CDR3 protein: CAISALSGTDNTGELFF. As DNA, the CDR3 is TGTGCCATCAGTGCATTGTCCGGGACAGATAACACCGGGGAGCTGTTTTTT.

The gene calls are TRBV10-2 and TRBJ2-1, with 9 bases fitting TRBD2. The CDR3 length is 16 residues. The J segment lost 0 bases and the V segment lost 0 bases, leaving 0 bases of the junction unmatched. Germline V gives CDR1 WSHSY, CDR2 SAAADI. The CDR3, as DNA: TGCGCCAGCAGTGAGTCGACTAGCGGCTCCTACAATGAGCAGTTCTTC. Amino acid sequence: CASSESTSGSYNEQFF.

The rearrangement links TRBV25-1 to TRBJ2-7; weak D call: TRBD2 (6 bases). Germline V gives CDR1 MGHDK, CDR2 SYGVNS. The V end lost 3 bases, the J end lost 0 bases, and 12 bases lay between the germline ends. This CDR3 has 15 amino acids. CDR3 region: CASSEGLASSYEQYF. CDR3 nucleotides: TGTGCCAGCAGTGAGGGACTCGCGAGCTCCTACGAGCAGTACTTC.

V is TRBV18 and J is TRBJ1-5; a possible D gene is TRBD1 (6 bases). Trimming removed 6 bases from V and 3 bases from J, with 15 bases in between. This CDR3 region has 15 residues. The germline V gene has CDR1 KGHSH and CDR2 LQKENI. The CDR3 region is CASSLNRDTNQPQHF. The CDR3 nucleotides read TGTGCCAGCTCCCTAAATAGGGACACCAATCAGCCCCAGCATTTT.

This clone occurred once. The rearrangement joins TRBV2 to TRBJ1-1, with TRBD1 as a possible D gene (5 bases). Between the trimmed V and J ends, which lost 6 bases and 8 bases, there was a span of 13 bases. Germline V CDR1 and CDR2: SNHLY, FYNNEI. This CDR3 has 12 amino acids. CDR3 sequence: CASSHGGGEAFF. DNA for the CDR3: TGTGCCAGCAGCCATGGGGGAGGGGAAGCTTTCTTT.

This chain joins TRBV5-1 and TRBJ2-1; TRBD2 aligns across 8 bases. Germline V lookup: CDR1 SGHRS, CDR2 YFSETQ. After removal of 4 bases from V and 0 bases from J, the junction contained 6 bases not matched to a gene. The CDR3 has 16 amino acids. The DNA of the CDR3 is TGCGCCAGCAGCAAAGGAAGCGGGAGCTCCTACAATGAGCAGTTCTTC. It specifies CASSKGSGSSYNEQFF.

The genes are TRBV9 and TRBJ1-1; tentatively, D is TRBD1 (5 bases). Germline assignment: CDR1 SGDLS and CDR2 YYNGEE. The CDR3 has 15 amino acids. V was trimmed by 0 bases and J by 11 bases, leaving 20 bases between them. CDR3 nucleotides: TGTGCCAGCAGCGTAGGCTCCGGGACTCCAGATACGGCTTTCTTT. Translation gives CASSVGSGTPDTAFF.

The rearrangement links TRBV30 to TRBJ1-2; the D is unclear. Deletions cut 0 bases from V and 4 bases from J, with 9 bases between. The CDR3 totals 13 residues. In germline, CDR1 is GTSNPN, CDR2 SVGIG (reference sequence). CDR3 region: CAWSVGQIYGYTF. CDR3 sequence (DNA): TGTGCCTGGAGTGTGGGTCAGATCTATGGCTACACCTTC. Full variable domain (remainder filled in from reference TRBV30 and TRBJ1-2): SQTIHQWPATLVQPVGSPLSLECTVEGTSNPNLYWYRQAAGRGLQLLFYSVGIGQISSEVPQNLSASRPQDRQFILSSKKLLLSDSGFYLCAWSVGQIYGYTFGSGTRLTVV.

The chain combines TRBV29-1 with TRBJ2-7, with D possibly matching TRBD1 (6 bases). This CDR3 is 12 amino acids long. The V gene lost 7 bases and the J gene lost 5 bases, with 15 bases spanning the gap. Germline V gene sequence: CDR1 SQVTM, CDR2 ANQGSEA. The CDR3 DNA is TGCAGCGGTACCAGGGGATCGGACGAGCAGTACTTC. This codes for CSGTRGSDEQYF.

This clone occurred a few times. The rearrangement uses TRBV4-1 and TRBJ1-2, with D possibly being TRBD1 (5 bases). Between the trimmed V and J ends, which lost 3 bases and 8 bases, there was a span of 19 bases. The CDR3 extends over 15 amino acids. Germline V lookup: CDR1 MGHRA, CDR2 YSYEKL. CDR3 protein: CASSQEVAGMEGYTF. CDR3 DNA sequence: TGCGCCAGCAGCCAGGAAGTGGCAGGGATGGAAGGCTACACCTTC.

With respect to this clone: Other nucleotide sequences from this sample produce the same CDR3. V usage is TRBV30 and J usage is TRBJ1-1, with D tentatively TRBD1 (6 bases). Germline CDR1 GTSNPN, CDR2 SVGIG (reference sequence). Trimming cost V 0 bases and J 11 bases, with 10 bases left between them. This CDR3 comprises 11 residues. CDR3 amino acids: CAWSVGGGAFF. The CDR3 nucleotides are TGTGCCTGGAGTGTGGGAGGGGGGGCTTTCTTT.

The chain uses TRBV27 and TRBJ2-3, with 12 bases fitting TRBD2. V lost 4 bases, J lost 5 bases, and 16 bases stayed unmatched. This CDR3 is 19 amino acids long. CDR1 is MNHEY and CDR2 is SMNVEV in the germline V gene (reference sequence). Written as DNA, the CDR3 is TGTGCCAGCAGTTCCGGACAGGGGGTTACTAGCGGGAGGAAAGATACGCAGTATTTT. This encodes CASSSGQGVTSGRKDTQYF.

The rearrangement uses TRBV7-9 and TRBJ2-3; D uncertain. CDR1 SEHNR and CDR2 FQNEAQ come from the germline V gene (reference sequence). The V gene lost 3 bases and the J gene lost 1 base, with 5 bases spanning the gap. This CDR3 is built from 13 residues. CDR3 loop: CASSFRRTDTQYF. The DNA of the CDR3 is TGTGCCAGCAGCTTTCGCCGCACAGATACGCAGTATTTT.

V gene TRBV4-3 combines with J gene TRBJ1-4; D is perhaps TRBD1 (5 bases). V lost 0 bases and J lost 8, with 19 bases in between. The CDR3 covers 17 residues. The germline V gene has CDR1 LGHNA and CDR2 YSLEER. CDR3 loop: CASSQDAAGRVGEKLFF. CDR3 coding DNA: TGCGCCAGCAGCCAAGACGCCGCCGGCAGGGTGGGAGAAAAACTGTTTTTT.

The chain links TRBV7-7 to TRBJ2-2; perhaps TRBD1 as D (5 bases). The V and J ends lost 0 bases and 2 bases respectively, with 7 bases between them. Germline values: CDR1 SSHAT, CDR2 FNYEAQ (reference sequence). The length of the CDR3 is 15 residues. The CDR3 reads CASSLAQGNTGELFF. In nucleotides, the CDR3 is TGTGCCAGCAGCTTAGCCCAGGGAAACACCGGGGAGCTGTTTTTT.

This sequence joins TRBV7-2 and TRBJ2-1; a weak D match, TRBD2 (5 bases). The CDR3 has 15 amino acids. The germline V and J ends were trimmed by 1 base and 3 bases, with 10 bases remaining between them. The germline gives CDR1 SGHTA, CDR2 FQGNSA. The CDR3 DNA reads as TGTGCCAGCAGCTTAGACCCGGGGATCTACAATGAGCAGTTCTTC. Translating it yields CASSLDPGIYNEQFF. Full variable domain (outside the CDR3, taken from reference TRBV7-2 and TRBJ2-1): GAGVSQSPSNKVTEKGKDVELRCDPISGHTALYWYRQSLGQGLEFLIYFQGNSAPDKSGLPSDRFSAERTGGSVSTLTIQRTQQEDSAVYLCASSLDPGIYNEQFFGPGTRLTVL.

The chain combines TRBV5-4 with TRBJ1-6; a weak D match, TRBD1 (5 bases). CDR1 SGHNT and CDR2 YYREEE come from the germline V gene (reference sequence). This CDR3 spans 14 amino acids. Trimming took off 4 bases at V and 15 bases at J, with 20 bases between the two ends. Here the CDR3 reads CASSPSIQGGVLHF. The CDR3 DNA reads TGTGCCAGCAGCCCCTCGATTCAGGGTGGGGTCCTCCACTTT.

The chain carries TRBV4-2 and TRBJ2-3; D is unclear. V lost 4 bases and J lost 3, with 8 bases in between. The CDR3 spans 13 residues. Germline V gives CDR1 LGHNA, CDR2 YNFKEQ. CDR3 bases: TGTGCCAGCAGCCTAACCACAACAGATACGCAGTATTTT. Translation: CASSLTTTDTQYF.

This clone was found once. This sequence joins TRBV5-1 and TRBJ1-1; D gene ambiguous. Deletions cut 1 base from V and 3 bases from J, with 7 bases between. The germline V gene has CDR1 SGHRS and CDR2 YFSETQ. There are 13 residues in the CDR3. This CDR3 reads CASSLSYYTEAFF. The CDR3 DNA reads TGCGCCAGCAGCTTGAGTTATTACACTGAAGCTTTCTTT.

The CDR3 DNA follows: TGTGCCAGCAGCGCCCCCGCCCGGTCCCGGGGCACCATATATTTT. Residues: CASSAPARSRGTIYF. The chain couples TRBV5-5 to TRBJ1-3; D gene uncertain. Germline V gives CDR1 SGHKS, CDR2 YYEKEE (reference sequence). The V end lost 4 bases, the J end lost 9 bases, and 20 bases lay between the germline ends. The CDR3 loop spans 15 amino acids.